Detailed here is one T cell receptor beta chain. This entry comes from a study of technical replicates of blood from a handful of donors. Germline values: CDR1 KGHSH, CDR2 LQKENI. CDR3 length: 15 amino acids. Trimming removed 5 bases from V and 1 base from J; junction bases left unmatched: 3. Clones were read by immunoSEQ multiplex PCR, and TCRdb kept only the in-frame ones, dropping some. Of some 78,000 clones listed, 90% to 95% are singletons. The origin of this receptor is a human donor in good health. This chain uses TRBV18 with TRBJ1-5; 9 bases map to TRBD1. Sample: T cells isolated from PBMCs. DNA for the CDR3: TGTGCCAGCTCAGTCGGGACAGGGAGCAATCAGCCCCAGCATTTT. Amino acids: CASSVGTGSNQPQHF.